The T cell receptor (beta chain) described here comes from a study of T-cell reconstitution after alpha-beta-depleted transplantation in children. The study, taken as a whole, reports: Some patients showed high day-60 TCRbeta diversity, which derived from surviving recipient T cells and thymic progenitors. Expanded graft clones numbering several hundred reportedly gave rise to alpha-beta T cells about two months after transplant. Hyperexpanded clones declined; after one year, newly produced T cells mostly supplied diversity.

Preparation of the TCRbeta library involved a method that used unique molecular identifiers. TCRdb used MiXCR to reprocess the PCR reads, holding one entry per CDR3 protein. The sample has about 980,000 distinct CDR3 sequences; about 26% are singletons. This clonotype was counted only a few times. Its antigen remains unknown. The CDR3 sequence is 13 residues long. Trimming took 5 bases from V and 6 from J; bases not matched to a gene: 5. Germline V CDR1 and CDR2: DFQATT, SNEGSKA (reference sequence). This sequence originates from a boy younger than two who had a stem cell transplant for SCID, so the T cells may come from the graft donor. The sequences come from PBMCs, mostly from graft donor cells, collected 360 days after TCRalphabeta/CD19-depleted stem cell transplant. The chain employs TRBV20-1 and TRBJ1-5; 9 bases agree with TRBD1. The CDR3 coding sequence is TGCAGTGCTTCCCAGACAGGGGGTCAGCCCCAGCATTTT. Translating it yields CSASQTGGQPQHF.